This paragraph reports one T cell receptor (beta chain). Donors in the study were healthy people who gave bone marrow. The entry originates in a study of cytomegalovirus exposure and HLA in healthy donors. Study as a whole: T cells numbering about 180 million yielded 90 million to 140 million unique TCR beta sequences in an earlier analysis.

Trimming took 5 bases from V and 4 from J; bases not matched to a gene: 9. This CDR3 is built from 15 residues. Germline V gene lookup returns CDR1 SEHNR and CDR2 FQNEAQ (reference sequence). The PCR had 60 Vbeta and 13 Jbeta primers. Assay: immunoSEQ multiplex PCR; the TCRdb copy retains only in-frame clones and omits some. This table holds about 84,000 clones, roughly 64% found once. Material for sequencing was PBMCs. The TCR comes from a woman between 40 and 55 years old in good health and CMV-seropositive. The gene calls are TRBV7-9 and TRBJ1-2; 8 bases fit TRBD1. This chain's CDR3 is CASSQGQGMIYGYTF. In DNA form, the CDR3 reads TGTGCCAGCAGCCAAGGACAGGGCATGATCTATGGCTACACCTTC.